This T cell receptor beta chain was observed in a study of CD8 T cells in ankylosing spondylitis (dated by TCRdb to about 2017). For context, the study as a whole: The study set out to find disease-linked TCR variants by profiling T cell receptor beta repertoires in ankylosing spondylitis patients and healthy donors. The full study cohort comprised 25 ankylosing spondylitis patients and roughly 110 healthy donors. Samples of peripheral blood were taken, and for ankylosing spondylitis patients, synovial fluid was collected as well. What the authors observed across the whole study: The disease-linked clones showed a CD8+ phenotype and occurred at relatively low frequencies in peripheral blood. Blood from ankylosing spondylitis patients appeared to be characterized by a TCR beta motif composed of eight highly homologous amino acid variants. Some motif variants had previously been reported in the synovial fluid and blood of reactive arthritis patients, which suggests shared mechanisms of disease initiation. The disease-linked clones were reported as significantly enriched in matched synovial fluid samples from ankylosing spondylitis patients.

Ends trimmed: V by 3 bases, J by 2 bases; bases unmatched to a gene: 7. The CDR3 contains 15 residues, cysteine and phenylalanine counted. Only the CDR3 portion is preserved as DNA: 45 bases, with reading frame beginning at the first base. The germline V gene gives CDR1 as SGHDT and CDR2 as YYEEEE. This clonotype was seen ten or more times. Its antigen specificity is not known. Base qualities are missing; no much larger clone stands one base away. TCRdb lists the instrument as Illumina HiSeq 2500. Quantitative 5'-RACE with molecular barcodes was the method used to prepare the TCR beta libraries. The authors' pipeline ran thus. Disease-linked TCR variants were identified with a new computational method built on a probabilistic model of VDJ rearrangement. The public reads were reprocessed in TCRdb via fastp at Q25 and MiXCR, keeping in-frame beta chains. Every distinct CDR3 protein forms one entry, paired with its most common genes and DNA. The authors' filters were not applied to this entry. The sample contains about 240,000 distinct CDR3 sequences, 7% to 10% of them found a single time. The leading ten clones occupy roughly 5% of the sample.

The sequence was collected from a female donor with ankylosing spondylitis or in good health (not recorded which). Rearrangement joined TRBV5-6 to TRBJ2-7; 8 nucleotides in the junction match TRBD1. Sequenced: blood, either unsorted or a sorted T cell fraction (not recorded which). The CDR3 protein: CASSSTRQGPYEQYF. The DNA reads TGTGCCAGCAGCTCCACCAGACAGGGGCCCTACGAGCAGTACTTC.